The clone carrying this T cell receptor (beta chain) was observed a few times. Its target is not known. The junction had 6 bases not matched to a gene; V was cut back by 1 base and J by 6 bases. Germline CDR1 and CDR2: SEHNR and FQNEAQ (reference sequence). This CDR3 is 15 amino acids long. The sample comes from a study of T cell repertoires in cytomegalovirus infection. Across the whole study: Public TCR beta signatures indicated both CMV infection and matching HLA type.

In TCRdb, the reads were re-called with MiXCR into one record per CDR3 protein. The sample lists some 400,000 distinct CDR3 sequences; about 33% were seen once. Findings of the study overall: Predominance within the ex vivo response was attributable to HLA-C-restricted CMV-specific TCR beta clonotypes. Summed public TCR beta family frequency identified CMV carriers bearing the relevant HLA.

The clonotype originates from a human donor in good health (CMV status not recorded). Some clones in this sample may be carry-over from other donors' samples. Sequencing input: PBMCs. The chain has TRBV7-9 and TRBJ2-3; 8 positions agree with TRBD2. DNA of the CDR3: TGTGCCAGCAGCTTAGTAAGCGGGGGCCGGGATACGCAGTATTTT. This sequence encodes CASSLVSGGRDTQYF. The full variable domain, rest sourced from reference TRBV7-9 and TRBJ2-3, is DTGVSQNPRHKITKRGQNVTFRCDPISEHNRLYWYRQTLGQGPEFLTYFQNEAQLEKSRLLSDRFSAERPKGSFSTLEIQRTEQGDSAMYLCASSLVSGGRDTQYFGPGTRLTVL.